A single sample is the source of the 30 T cell receptor beta chains below, sequenced in a study of T-cell memory formation after mild COVID-19. TCRdb passed the 5' RACE reads through MiXCR, listing each CDR3 protein once. Of about 400,000 distinct CDR3 sequences listed, about 24% are singletons. Sequenced sample: PBMCs or a T cell subset sorted from them (not recorded which). All receptors derive from an adult woman who had mild COVID-19 (a few samples of this study predate the infection). Cell type and time point are not known.

This clonotype occurred a few times. The V gene is TRBV4-1, the J gene TRBJ2-2; possibly TRBD2 for D (5 bases). CDR1 is MGHRA, CDR2 YSYEKL, per germline. Trimming left V 0 bases short and J 6 bases short, with 14 bases between. CDR3 size: 16 residues. CDR3: CASSQEKAVAAGELFF. The CDR3 DNA reads as TGCGCCAGCAGCCAAGAGAAAGCGGTGGCCGCCGGGGAGCTGTTTTTT.

This clonotype was seen at least ten times. The chain uses TRBV10-3 and TRBJ1-1; D is perhaps TRBD1 (5 bases). Germline V gives CDR1 ENHRY, CDR2 SYGVKD. This CDR3 is 15 amino acids long. The V end was cut by 8 bases, the J end by 1 base, with 17 bases between. The CDR3 sequence is CAIGPRGAGNTEAFF. The CDR3 nucleotides are TGTGCCATCGGACCTAGGGGAGCGGGGAACACTGAAGCTTTCTTT.

This chain joins TRBV3-1 and TRBJ2-1; D remains ambiguous. Germline V gives CDR1 LGHDT, CDR2 YNNKEL (reference sequence). The V end lost 0 bases, the J end lost 8 bases, and 17 bases lay between the germline ends. The CDR3 runs to 16 residues. The CDR3 DNA sequence: TGTGCCAGCAGCCAAGATGACGGTATCATCGGCTATGAGCAGTTCTTC. It specifies CASSQDDGIIGYEQFF.

This chain links TRBV4-1 with TRBJ2-5, with D possibly being TRBD2 (6 bases). The germline V gene has CDR1 MGHRA and CDR2 YSYEKL. Trimming removed 4 bases from V and 0 bases from J, with 15 bases in between. The CDR3 covers 16 residues. As DNA, the CDR3 is TGCGCCAGCAGCCCCGCTAGCGTCGCGGACCAAGAGACCCAGTACTTC. The encoded protein is CASSPASVADQETQYF.

The chain joins TRBV5-4 to TRBJ1-2; D is ambiguous. Germline V CDR1 and CDR2: SGHNT, YYREEE (reference sequence). This CDR3 comprises 14 residues. V lost 5 bases and J 7 bases, leaving 18 bases between the germline ends. CDR3 residues: CASSSQGSMAGYTF. In DNA form, the CDR3 reads TGTGCCAGCAGTTCTCAAGGATCTATGGCTGGCTACACCTTC. Full variable domain (missing parts from reference TRBV5-4 and TRBJ1-2): ETGVTQSPTHLIKTRGQQVTLRCSSQSGHNTVSWYQQALGQGPQFIFQYYREEENGRGNFPPRFSGLQFPNYSSELNVNALELDDSALYLCASSSQGSMAGYTFGSGTRLTVV.

This chain uses TRBV20-1 with TRBJ2-5; D remains unclear. In germline, CDR1 is DFQATT, CDR2 SNEGSKA (reference sequence). Between the trimmed V and J ends, which lost 0 bases and 5 bases, there was a span of 16 bases. The CDR3 loop spans 15 amino acids. The CDR3, as DNA: TGCAGTGCTAGAGATCTTGCCAGTTTGAAGGAGACCCAGTACTTC. Its translation: CSARDLASLKETQYF.

This clonotype occurred a few times. V is TRBV24-1 and J is TRBJ2-1; D unresolved. Deletions cut 1 base from V and 0 bases from J, with 6 bases between. The CDR3 spans 15 residues. Germline values: CDR1 KGHDR, CDR2 SFDVKD. In nucleotides, the CDR3 is TGTGCCACCAGTGATTTCAGGAGCTCCTACAATGAGCAGTTCTTC. Its protein is CATSDFRSSYNEQFF.

V gene TRBV21-1 combines with J gene TRBJ1-1; the DNA was not compared with TRBD1, the D call given in the table. TRBV21-1 is described as a pseudogene. This CDR3 spans 16 amino acids. The CDR3 DNA sequence: TGTGCCAGCAGCCCCTGGGGAAAGGGGCGGGACACTGAAGCTTTCTTT. Amino acid sequence: CASSPWGKGRDTEAFF.

The CDR3 bases are TGCGCCAGCAGCTTGGAGGCCCTAGGAGGCAATCAGCCCCAGCATTTT. Translation: CASSLEALGGNQPQHF. This chain connects TRBV5-1 to TRBJ1-5; D not resolved. Germline V CDR1 and CDR2: SGHRS, YFSETQ. The CDR3 totals 16 residues. V lost 0 bases and J 2 bases, leaving 12 bases between the germline ends.

The J gene is TRBJ2-7, the V gene TRBV4-1; TRBD2 agrees at 12 bases. This CDR3 is 18 amino acids long. Germline loops: CDR1 MGHRA, CDR2 YSYEKL. V was clipped by 6 bases and J by 2 bases; unmatched bases: 14. The CDR3 sequence is CASSQKMGLAGSTYEQYF. CDR3 coding DNA: TGCGCCAGCAGTCAAAAAATGGGACTAGCGGGCTCAACCTACGAGCAGTACTTC.

V usage is TRBV20-1 and J usage is TRBJ2-1; TRBD2 agrees at 12 bases. V was pared by 0 bases and J by 5 bases, with 11 bases of the junction left unmatched. Germline values: CDR1 DFQATT, CDR2 SNEGSKA (reference sequence). The CDR3 sequence is 18 residues long. The CDR3 sequence: CSARDAASGGAGNNEQFF. CDR3 coding DNA: TGCAGTGCTAGAGATGCCGCTAGCGGGGGGGCAGGCAACAATGAGCAGTTCTTC.

A few counts support this clonotype. J is TRBJ2-2 and V is TRBV3-1; D remains unclear. V was pared by 6 bases and J by 7 bases, with 9 bases between. The CDR3 runs 12 residues. Germline V lookup: CDR1 LGHDT, CDR2 YNNKEL (reference sequence). The CDR3 region has the DNA TGTGCCAGCAGTCTTAATAGCGGGGAGCTGTTTTTT. It codes for CASSLNSGELFF.

This clonotype came up a few times. J is TRBJ2-7 and V is TRBV5-5, with D hard to call. Trimming stripped 5 bases from V and 2 bases from J, with 17 bases between. Germline V lookup: CDR1 SGHKS, CDR2 YYEKEE (reference sequence). The CDR3 loop spans 15 amino acids. The CDR3 spells CASSSFIEVPYEQYF. The CDR3 nucleotides read TGTGCCAGCAGTTCCTTTATCGAGGTTCCCTACGAGCAGTACTTC.

This clonotype was detected a few times. The V call is TRBV7-8, the J call TRBJ1-2; D is possibly TRBD1 (5 bases). Looked up from germline, CDR1 is SGHVS and CDR2 is FQNEAQ. The CDR3 runs 12 residues. V was pared by 1 base and J by 10 bases, with 10 bases between. CDR3 DNA: TGTGCCAGCAGCTTAGGGCGAGGGGACTACACCTTC. It translates to CASSLGRGDYTF.

This clonotype occurred a few times. This rearrangement joins TRBV5-1 to TRBJ2-6; tentatively, D is TRBD1 or TRBD2 (5 bases each). V lost 0 bases, J lost 4 bases, and 8 bases lay in between. Germline loops: CDR1 SGHRS, CDR2 YFSETQ. The CDR3 has 15 amino acids. CDR3 amino acids: CASSLGGTGANVLTF. Here the CDR3 DNA reads TGCGCCAGCAGCTTGGGGGGGACCGGGGCCAACGTCCTGACTTTC.

CDR3 sequence: CASSLVGPSSLGLGTGSTEAFF. For the CDR3, the DNA is TGTGCCAGCAGCTTAGTCGGACCCTCGTCGTTGGGCCTCGGGACAGGTAGCACTGAAGCTTTCTTT. The chain combines TRBV7-2 with TRBJ1-1, with TRBD1 identical over 8 bases. J was trimmed by 4 bases and V by 1 base; bases with no gene match: 26. The CDR3 totals 22 residues. CDR1 is SGHTA and CDR2 is FQGNSA in the germline V gene.

In this sample, this clonotype turned up a few times. The rearrangement links TRBV29-1 to TRBJ2-1; 15 bases line up with TRBD2. Per the germline V gene, CDR1 is SQVTM and CDR2 is ANQGSEA. This CDR3 region has 17 residues. V lost 1 base to trimming and J lost 8 bases; unmatched junction nucleotides: 9. The CDR3 nucleotides are TGCAGCGTTGAAGGGACTAGCGGGAGGGCCCAGGACTATGAGCAGTTCTTC. Amino acids: CSVEGTSGRAQDYEQFF.

This clonotype turned up a few times. The V call is TRBV5-1, the J call TRBJ2-5; 8 bases are a match to TRBD2. Germline CDR1 SGHRS, CDR2 YFSETQ. The CDR3 extends over 14 amino acids. The trim removed 5 bases at V and 1 base at J, leaving 4 bases unmatched. The CDR3, as DNA: TGCGCCAGCAGTTTTGGGACTAGCCAAGAGACCCAGTACTTC. Amino acid sequence: CASSFGTSQETQYF.

The chain links TRBV5-1 to TRBJ2-2, with D uncertain. The CDR3 loop spans 16 amino acids. V lost 4 bases to trimming and J lost 3 bases, with 16 bases between them. CDR1 and CDR2 from the germline V gene are SGHRS and YFSETQ. The CDR3: CASSAPGSWDTGELFF. CDR3 coding DNA: TGCGCCAGCAGCGCGCCAGGTTCTTGGGACACCGGGGAGCTGTTTTTT.

The chain joins TRBV2 to TRBJ2-1; D call uncertain. This CDR3 comprises 10 residues. The germline gives CDR1 SNHLY, CDR2 FYNNEI. Trimming shortened V by 6 bases and J by 9 bases, and 6 bases separated the two germline ends. The CDR3 here is CASRGAEQFF. The CDR3, as DNA: TGTGCCAGCAGAGGAGCTGAGCAGTTCTTC.

This clonotype has only a few counts. DNA of the CDR3: TGCGCCAGCAGCTCTGACGGGACTAGCGGCTACAATGAGCAGTTCTTC. This codes for CASSSDGTSGYNEQFF. The chain is built from TRBV5-1 and TRBJ2-1, with TRBD2 identical over 11 bases. Germline V lookup: CDR1 SGHRS, CDR2 YFSETQ. The CDR3 loop spans 16 amino acids. Unmatched junction bases numbered 5, after V lost 3 bases and J lost 3 bases.

Many counts were recorded for this clonotype. The J gene is TRBJ2-1, the V gene TRBV5-4; D is uncertain. CDR3 length: 13 amino acids. Germline CDR1 is SGHNT and CDR2 is YYREEE (reference sequence). V was shortened by 2 bases and J by 4 bases, with 7 bases between the two germline ends. CDR3 residues: CASSLRPYNEQFF. CDR3 coding DNA: TGTGCCAGCAGCTTACGACCGTACAATGAGCAGTTCTTC.

The chain recombines TRBV29-1 with TRBJ2-1, with TRBD2 identical over 10 bases. The CDR3 covers 13 residues. The V and J ends lost 4 bases and 10 bases, in that order; junction bases with no gene match: 7. Germline-derived CDR1 and CDR2 are SQVTM and ANQGSEA. This CDR3 reads CSVVSSGRAEQFF. CDR3 coding DNA: TGCAGCGTTGTGTCTAGCGGGAGAGCGGAGCAGTTCTTC.

This clonotype was counted a few times. The chain couples TRBV3-1 to TRBJ1-1, with 7 bases aligning to TRBD1. The CDR3 covers 15 residues. The trim removed 6 bases at V and 3 bases at J, leaving 10 bases unmatched. Germline CDR1 reads LGHDT; CDR2 reads YNNKEL (reference sequence). The CDR3 DNA is TGTGCCAGCAGACTTTCCGACAGGGCGGACACTGAAGCTTTCTTT. Its protein product is CASRLSDRADTEAFF.

This clonotype has ten or more counts. This chain connects TRBV20-1 to TRBJ2-1; TRBD2 aligns across 8 bases. Germline lookup yields CDR1 DFQATT and CDR2 SNEGSKA (reference sequence). This CDR3 is 14 amino acids long. V shed 3 bases, J shed 8 bases, and the junction held 9 bases outside the gene matches. In DNA form, the CDR3 reads TGCAGTGCTAGGAGCGGGAGTTCTATGTATGAGCAGTTCTTC. It is translated as CSARSGSSMYEQFF.

The chain recombines TRBV5-1 with TRBJ2-7; TRBD1 is a possible D gene (5 bases). The CDR3 totals 17 residues. Germline-derived CDR1 and CDR2 are SGHRS and YFSETQ. V lost 5 bases, J lost 1 base, and 22 bases lay in between. The CDR3 reads CASSQDSGDRRSYEQYF. In nucleotides, the CDR3 is TGCGCCAGCAGTCAGGATTCTGGTGACAGAAGATCCTACGAGCAGTACTTC.

This clonotype was picked up a small number of times. The chain combines TRBV5-5 with TRBJ1-2, with 8 bases fitting TRBD1. The germline gives CDR1 SGHKS, CDR2 YYEKEE (reference sequence). The CDR3 loop spans 16 amino acids. V lost 4 bases to trimming and J lost 3 bases; unmatched junction nucleotides: 11. The CDR3 bases are TGTGCCAGCAGCCTGCCGGGACAGGCTATCTACTATGGCTACACCTTC. Encoded protein: CASSLPGQAIYYGYTF.

This chain joins TRBV20-1 and TRBJ2-2; no reliable D call. Germline CDR1 DFQATT, CDR2 SNEGSKA (reference sequence). This CDR3 is 11 amino acids long. Deletions cut 1 base from V and 10 bases from J, with 7 bases between. CDR3 bases: TGCAGTGCTAGAGGACCGGTGGAGCTGTTTTTT. It encodes CSARGPVELFF.

This clonotype was picked up a small number of times. The genes are TRBV7-9 and TRBJ1-1; possible D gene TRBD1, 5 bases. From germline, CDR1 is SEHNR and CDR2 FQNEAQ (reference sequence). The CDR3 covers 15 residues. V lost 1 base and J 3 bases, leaving 12 bases between the germline ends. The CDR3 loop reads CASSLGGRAYTEAFF. DNA for the CDR3: TGTGCCAGCAGCTTAGGTGGCAGGGCCTACACTGAAGCTTTCTTT.

The chain has TRBV28 and TRBJ2-7, with unresolved D. Per the germline V gene, CDR1 is MDHEN and CDR2 is SYDVKM. The CDR3 spans 12 residues. V shed 4 bases and J shed 3 bases, with 7 bases lying between them. CDR3 residues: CASSSAIYEQYF. The CDR3, as DNA: TGTGCCAGCAGTTCAGCGATCTACGAGCAGTACTTC. The full variable domain, rest sourced from reference TRBV28 and TRBJ2-7, is DVKVTQSSRYLVKRTGEKVFLECVQDMDHENMFWYRQDPGLGLRLIYFSYDVKMKEKGDIPEGYSVSREKKERFSLILESASTNQTSMYLCASSSAIYEQYFGPGTRLTVT.